This section outlines one TCR beta chain sequence together with its context. Its antigen is unidentified. This CDR3 has 14 amino acids. Germline loops: CDR1 SGHRS, CDR2 YFSETQ. The germline V and J ends were trimmed by 6 bases and 5 bases, with 17 bases remaining between them. The record originates from a study of cytomegalovirus exposure and HLA in healthy donors. Study outcomes and limitations: The later analysis indicated that the majority of CMV-associated TCR beta chains appeared HLA-restricted.

PCR primers comprised 60 Vbeta and 13 Jbeta primers. Here immunoSEQ multiplex PCR was the method, and the copy in TCRdb shows in-frame clones only, minus some. The repertoire table contains roughly 190,000 clones. The sample consisted of PBMCs. This chain connects TRBV5-1 to TRBJ1-1; D not certain. This clonotype originated in a man between 25 and 39 years old in good health and CMV-seronegative. This CDR3 is CASTPGPGGTEAFF. In nucleotides, the CDR3 is TGCGCCAGCACCCCCGGCCCGGGCGGGACTGAAGCTTTCTTT.